This paragraph reports one T cell receptor beta chain. The antigen remains undetermined. Samples each yielded at least 5.5 micrograms of total RNA. The CDR3 has 12 residues. Germline CDR1 and CDR2: SGHNT and YYREEE (reference sequence). V was pared by 7 bases and J by 6 bases, with 12 bases between. This record comes from a study of blood T cells in healthy people across ages. Study-level results: A conclusive naive versus antigen-experienced comparison was prevented by the unsorted PBMCs.

It was with a sample-barcoded 5' primer and a J-beta primer mix that a second PCR of about 6 to 12 cycles was run. TCRdb independently ran MiXCR on the 5' RACE reads; one entry per CDR3 protein. The repertoire has just under 900,000 distinct CDR3 sequences, about 28% of them found once; the top ten carry roughly 17%. Sequenced input: blood. V is TRBV5-4 and J is TRBJ2-3; the D call may be TRBD1 or TRBD2 (5 bases each). The sequence derives from a woman at least 80 years old in good health. The CDR3 sequence is CASEGLGDTQYF. The CDR3 DNA is TGTGCCAGCGAGGGGCTCGGGGATACGCAGTATTTT.